This T cell receptor beta chain was retrieved from a study of blood T cell repertoires in COVID-19. Study-level background: From T cells, B-cell-depleted T cells, or PBMCs came the material, which was cDNA or gDNA.

This CDR3 comprises 15 residues. The germline V gene has CDR1 MDHEN and CDR2 SYDVKM. V lost 2 bases, J lost 4 bases, and 15 bases lay in between. Generated by immunoSEQ multiplex PCR, the TCRdb table keeps only in-frame clones and is missing some. The sample comprises approximately 190,000 clones, roughly 81% of which are singletons, and approximately 5.1% rests with the top ten. This chain joins TRBV28 and TRBJ2-7, with D possibly being TRBD1 (6 bases). This TCR came from a woman aged 65 to 85 with active or convalescent COVID-19. The sample consisted of peripheral blood. CDR3 bases: TGTGCCAGCAGTTTAACAGAACGCGGACAGTACGAGCAGTACTTC. As protein: CASSLTERGQYEQYF.